This T cell receptor (beta chain) appears in the sequencing data of a study of cytomegalovirus exposure and HLA in healthy donors (dated by TCRdb to about 2017). Concerning the study at large: The 500 to 800 repertoires of the first cohort and the 110 or so validation repertoires were produced on the same platform, according to a later analysis. The study aimed to test whether signatures of past pathogen exposure could be identified by cataloging public T cell receptors. Besides the first cohort of roughly 660 subjects, a separate validation cohort made up of 120 different subjects was used. To predict cytomegalovirus infection status, the study brought together high-throughput TCR immunosequencing, statistical association of individual TCRs with disease status, and machine learning. Broad study findings and their caveats: The authors suggested that the approach could potentially be extended to other disease states and immunological phenotypes. In a later analysis, TCRs clustered in the first cohort were found to also tend to co-occur in the roughly 110 validation repertoires, with 94% of cluster scores above 0. In vitro tests confirmed that a few of the cytomegalovirus-associated TCR beta chains recognize cytomegalovirus antigens. In the study, 164 TCR beta chains were listed as associated with cytomegalovirus. Cytomegalovirus status was reported to be diagnosed by the classifier with high specificity and sensitivity in both the original and validation cohorts. Across donors, most TCR sequences were observed very rarely, whereas some public TCRs were present in many individuals. A later analysis lacked HLA typing for the validation cohort, so it scored co-occurrence in that cohort across all 120 repertoires.

Donors formed part of the validation cohort, which comprised over a hundred subjects and was distinct from the first cohort of 550 to 850 subjects. For CDR1 and CDR2, the germline V gene lists LGHNA and YNFKEQ. The CDR3 covers 14 residues, taking in both the cysteine and the phenylalanine. Only CDR3 DNA remains: 42 bases, in frame from the first base. V loses 1 base, J loses 6 bases, and the germline ends lie 12 bases apart. The protocol used for the library was the immunoSEQ multiplex PCR assay. For the original study's pipeline: To diagnose cytomegalovirus status from the catalog of TCR beta chain sequences, a statistical classification framework was built. In TCRdb, the immuneACCESS table is reduced to in-frame sequences with V and J assigned. These tables do not hold every clone; where another copy was compared, an unresolved V gene accounts for under half, and the others remain unexplained. V and J calls and clone size are copied from that table; D and trimming were computed from the DNA. The sample table contains 97,000 or so clones; only one count was recorded for 87% of them. 3% to 4.5% of the sample goes to the ten largest clones.

Remarks on this clone: Its recognized antigen is unknown. No base-level quality is on record; no much larger clone is a single base apart.

The sequenced sample was PBMCs. This clonotype was obtained from a young woman in good health and CMV-seronegative. The V gene is TRBV4-2 and the J gene is TRBJ1-2; the D gene assignment is ambiguous. The bases are TGTGCCAGCAGCCAAGCAGGTGGTAGTGATGGCTACACCTTC. Its protein is CASSQAGGSDGYTF.